What follows are 2 T cell receptor beta chains derived from one specimen sequenced in a study of cytomegalovirus exposure and HLA in healthy donors (dated by TCRdb to the late 2010s). The method was the immunoSEQ multiplex PCR assay. The multiplex PCR relied on a mix of 60 forward primers for TCR Vbeta segments and 13 reverse primers for TCR Jbeta segments. Here the immuneACCESS table is served through TCRdb, limited to in-frame sequences with V and J called. Missing clones are a known gap in these copies; in checked studies unresolved V genes cover under half, and the rest lacks a known reason. This sample is represented by about 120,000 clones; over 65% of them were singletons. Approximately 3.5% of the sample is held by the ten biggest clonotypes. Sequenced sample: PBMCs. These receptor sequences come from a woman aged 30 to 39 in good health and CMV-seropositive.

Concerning this clone itself: An end of the junction does not agree with germline; a read error may underlie this. The chain carries TRBV7-9 and TRBJ2-7; 9 positions match TRBD1. This CDR3 comprises 16 residues. CDR1 and CDR2 from the germline V gene are SEHNR and FQNEAQ (reference sequence). For the CDR3, the DNA is TGTTCCAGCAGCCCCCCCACTGGGACAGGGACCTACGAGCAGTACTTC. Protein sequence: CSSSPPTGTGTYEQYF.

This clone appeared a few times. V gene TRBV19 combines with J gene TRBJ2-6; perhaps TRBD1 as D (6 bases). CDR3 length equals 17 residues. Germline lookup yields CDR1 LNHDA and CDR2 SQIVND (reference sequence). V was cut by 8 bases and J by 0 bases, with 17 bases left in between. Here the CDR3 reads CASVPGHSASGANVLTF. CDR3 nucleotides: TGTGCCAGTGTACCGGGACACTCGGCCTCTGGGGCCAACGTCCTGACTTTC.